Below are 19 T cell receptor beta chains sequenced from a single sample in a study of T cell clones after liver transplantation (dated by TCRdb to about 2019). Their cognate antigens are unknown. Alloreactive TCRbeta sequences were defined by sequencing the proliferating CFSE-low cells from the MLR. The library was produced with the immunoSEQ multiplex PCR assay. TCRdb re-hosts the immuneACCESS table, in-frame sequences only. Its copies lack some clones; in the studies checked, an unresolved V gene accounts for under half of them, and the cause for the rest is not known. For this sample the table gives several thousand clones, of which over 40% were detected only once. Around an eighth of the sample rests with the top ten. Input material: CD4+ T cells from cultured PBMCs. The source is a human patient who received a liver transplant. Some T cells seen after a transplant may have their origin in the graft donor.

This clone was detected only a few times. This chain links TRBV7-2 with TRBJ1-2; no definite D call. V lost 2 bases, J lost 6 bases, and 16 bases lay in between. The CDR3 totals 15 residues. Germline CDR1 SGHTA, CDR2 FQGNSA. The CDR3 loop is CASSLSAWQENGYTF. DNA for the CDR3: TGTGCCAGCAGCTTATCAGCTTGGCAGGAGAATGGCTACACCTTC.

This clone was seen more than once but under ten times. The chain is built from TRBV10-3 and TRBJ2-3, with D perhaps matching TRBD1 (6 bases). V dropped 6 bases and J dropped 2 bases, with 18 bases sitting between them. The CDR3 contains 16 residues. Germline values: CDR1 ENHRY, CDR2 SYGVKD. CDR3 coding DNA: TGTGCCATCAGCGATACGTCCGGACAGCCCACAGATACGCAGTATTTT. It translates to CAISDTSGQPTDTQYF.

This clone counts as medium-sized. The CDR3: CASSQGQGIGYEQYF. The CDR3 DNA reads TGTGCCAGCAGCCAGGGACAGGGGATCGGCTACGAGCAGTACTTC. The chain carries TRBV16 and TRBJ2-7; 10 bases fit TRBD1. The germline V gene encodes CDR1 KGHSY and CDR2 FQNENV. The CDR3 consists of 15 residues. J was trimmed by 3 bases and V by 3 bases; bases with no gene match: 5. Full variable domain (rest looked up from reference TRBV16 and TRBJ2-7): GEEVAQTPKHLVRGEGQKAKLYCAPIKGHSYVFWYQQVLKNEFKFLISFQNENVFDETGMPKERFSAKCLPNSPCSLEIQATKLEDSAVYFCASSQGQGIGYEQYFGPGTRLTVT.

By proportion, this clone is medium-sized. This chain links TRBV10-3 with TRBJ2-1, with 8 bases matching TRBD2. CDR3 length: 15 residues. V lost 3 bases, J lost 8 bases, and 9 bases stayed unmatched. Germline V gene sequence: CDR1 ENHRY, CDR2 SYGVKD. DNA for the CDR3: TGTGCCATCAGTGATCAAGCGGGAGTTGGTGATGAGCAGTTCTTC. It codes for CAISDQAGVGDEQFF.

V usage is TRBV4-2 and J usage is TRBJ1-5; 10 bases fit TRBD1. The CDR3 is 18 residues long. Germline loops: CDR1 LGHNA, CDR2 YNFKEQ. J was trimmed by 3 bases and V by 3 bases; bases with no gene match: 11. The CDR3 DNA reads as TGTGCCAGCAGCCACATACTATCCGGGACAGGGGTCAATCAGCCCCAGCATTTT. Translation gives CASSHILSGTGVNQPQHF.

In its sample, this clone was seen a few times. The rearrangement joins TRBV11-2 to TRBJ1-4, with D perhaps TRBD1 (5 bases). Trimming shortened V by 5 bases and J by 8 bases, and 12 bases separated the two germline ends. Germline V lookup: CDR1 SGHAT, CDR2 FQNNGV. The CDR3 spans 13 residues. The CDR3 protein is CASSPLWGEKLFF. The DNA for the CDR3 is TGTGCCAGCAGCCCCCTATGGGGGGAAAAACTGTTTTTT.

This chain links TRBV4-3 with TRBJ2-3; 11 bases align to TRBD2. Germline V gene sequence: CDR1 LGHNA, CDR2 YSLEER. The CDR3 loop spans 18 amino acids. V lost 3 bases to trimming and J lost 3 bases; unmatched junction nucleotides: 11. For the CDR3, the DNA is TGCGCCAGCAGCCATCACCTCGGCACTAGCGGGAGAACAGATACGCAGTATTTT. This encodes CASSHHLGTSGRTDTQYF.

In its sample, this clone was seen a few times. This chain joins TRBV5-1 and TRBJ2-7, with D perhaps matching TRBD2 (5 bases). Germline V CDR1 and CDR2: SGHRS, YFSETQ. The CDR3 covers 14 residues. Trimming took 3 bases from V and 2 from J, leaving 12 bases between them. DNA for the CDR3: TGCGCCAGCAGCTACAGCCTCGGGGCCTACGAGCAGTACTTC. Translating gives CASSYSLGAYEQYF.

This chain uses TRBV7-9 with TRBJ2-3; no firm D call. The ends were cut back, 7 bases at V and 5 bases at J, with 16 bases in the middle. The CDR3 extends over 14 amino acids. CDR1 is SEHNR, CDR2 FQNEAQ, per germline (reference sequence). The CDR3 bases are TGTGCCAGCAAAGAGATGGGGTCGATAGATACGCAGTATTTT. Translating it yields CASKEMGSIDTQYF.

By sample fraction, this clone is hyperexpanded. The chain joins TRBV20-1 to TRBJ2-3, with D hard to call. Germline V CDR1 and CDR2: DFQATT, SNEGSKA (reference sequence). CDR3 length equals 11 residues. V dropped 6 bases and J dropped 4 bases, with 8 bases sitting between them. The CDR3 region is CSAGTADTQYF. The CDR3 coding sequence is TGCAGTGCCGGCACGGCAGATACGCAGTATTTT.

This clone is labeled medium-sized. The gene calls are TRBV4-1 and TRBJ2-7; TRBD1 agrees at 8 bases. J was trimmed by 3 bases and V by 2 bases; bases with no gene match: 9. In germline, CDR1 is MGHRA, CDR2 YSYEKL. The CDR3 has 16 residues. The CDR3: CASSQSSGTGLYEQYF. The DNA for the CDR3 is TGCGCCAGCAGCCAAAGCTCCGGGACAGGACTCTACGAGCAGTACTTC.

By share, this clone counts as medium-sized. The V call is TRBV19, the J call TRBJ1-5, with 8 bases that match TRBD1. V gave up 6 bases and J gave up 2 bases; unmatched junction bases: 3. From germline, CDR1 is LNHDA and CDR2 SQIVND (reference sequence). The CDR3 has 14 amino acids. CDR3 nucleotide sequence: TGTGCCAGTAGCGGACAGGGCGGCAATCAGCCCCAGCATTTT. Protein product: CASSGQGGNQPQHF.

This chain links TRBV7-2 with TRBJ2-4, with a tentative D call TRBD1 (6 bases). The CDR3 spans 13 residues. V was trimmed by 1 base and J by 10 bases, leaving 11 bases between them. The germline V gene encodes CDR1 SGHTA and CDR2 FQGNSA. The CDR3 reads CASSLDRAQIQYF. CDR3 nucleotides: TGTGCCAGCAGCTTAGACAGGGCCCAAATTCAGTACTTC.

The V and J genes are TRBV11-3 and TRBJ1-1; D is ambiguous. CDR3 size: 13 residues. The V end was cut by 3 bases, the J end by 1 base, with 6 bases between. Germline CDR1 is SGHNT and CDR2 is YENEEA. Here the CDR3 reads CASSLFGNTEAFF. CDR3 nucleotide sequence: TGTGCCAGCAGCTTGTTCGGGAACACTGAAGCTTTCTTT.

The chain uses TRBV18 and TRBJ1-4; D remains ambiguous. The length of the CDR3 is 15 residues. V was clipped by 3 bases and J by 0 bases, with 8 bases between them. Germline assignment: CDR1 KGHSH and CDR2 LQKENI. The CDR3 DNA follows: TGTGCCAGCTCACCTACTTGGGCAACTAATGAAAAACTGTTTTTT. Translation: CASSPTWATNEKLFF.

There are a few counts of this clone. The chain has TRBV30 and TRBJ1-3; D might be TRBD1 (5 bases). Trimming cost V 1 base and J 9 bases, with 13 bases left between them. The CDR3 covers 13 residues. CDR1 is GTSNPN, CDR2 SVGIG, per germline (reference sequence). The CDR3 DNA reads as TGTGCCTGGAGTGGGGATTCGGGGGGCACCATATATTTT. Translation gives CAWSGDSGGTIYF.

This clone rates as medium-sized (0.01 to 0.1%). This chain connects TRBV18 to TRBJ1-3; D unresolved. Per the germline V gene, CDR1 is KGHSH and CDR2 is LQKENI. The ends were cut back, 10 bases at V and 4 bases at J, with 11 bases in the middle. The CDR3 consists of 12 residues. The CDR3 sequence is CATRNEGNTIYF. CDR3 nucleotides: TGTGCCACCCGTAATGAGGGAAACACCATATATTTT.

This chain links TRBV9 with TRBJ2-7; no firm D call. The CDR3 has 15 amino acids. The V gene lost 4 bases and the J gene lost 0 bases, with 14 bases spanning the gap. The V gene's germline CDR1 is SGDLS and CDR2 YYNGEE. The CDR3 is CASSRSYWSSYEQYF. CDR3 coding DNA: TGTGCCAGCAGCCGGTCCTACTGGAGCTCCTACGAGCAGTACTTC.

The chain combines TRBV30 with TRBJ1-2; 7 positions match TRBD1. V shed 0 bases and J 7 bases; nucleotides not matched to a gene: 2. The CDR3 contains 12 residues. Germline CDR1 is GTSNPN and CDR2 is SVGIG (reference sequence). The CDR3 bases are TGTGCCTGGAGTGTCGACAGGGTTGGCTACACCTTC. Translating gives CAWSVDRVGYTF. The full variable domain, in which reference TRBV30 and TRBJ1-2 provide the parts outside the CDR3, is SQTIHQWPATLVQPVGSPLSLECTVEGTSNPNLYWYRQAAGRGLQLLFYSVGIGQISSEVPQNLSASRPQDRQFILSSKKLLLSDSGFYLCAWSVDRVGYTFGSGTRLTVV.